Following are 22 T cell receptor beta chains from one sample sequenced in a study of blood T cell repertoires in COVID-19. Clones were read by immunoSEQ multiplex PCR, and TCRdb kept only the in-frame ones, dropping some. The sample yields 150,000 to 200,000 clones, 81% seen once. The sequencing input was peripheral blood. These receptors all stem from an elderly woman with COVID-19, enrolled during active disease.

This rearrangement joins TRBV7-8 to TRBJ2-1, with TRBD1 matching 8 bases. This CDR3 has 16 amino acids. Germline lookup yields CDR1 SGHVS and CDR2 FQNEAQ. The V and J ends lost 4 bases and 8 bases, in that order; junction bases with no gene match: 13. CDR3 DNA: TGTGCCAGCAGCTATACAGGGGGGCTGATAGGCGATGAGCAGTTCTTC. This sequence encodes CASSYTGGLIGDEQFF.

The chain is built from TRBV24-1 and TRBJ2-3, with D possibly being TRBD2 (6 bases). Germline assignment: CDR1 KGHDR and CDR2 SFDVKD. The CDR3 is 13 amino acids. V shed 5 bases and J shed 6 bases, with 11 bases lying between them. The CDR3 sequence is CATSGGEPDTQYF. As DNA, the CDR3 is TGTGCCACCAGTGGGGGGGAACCTGATACGCAGTATTTT.

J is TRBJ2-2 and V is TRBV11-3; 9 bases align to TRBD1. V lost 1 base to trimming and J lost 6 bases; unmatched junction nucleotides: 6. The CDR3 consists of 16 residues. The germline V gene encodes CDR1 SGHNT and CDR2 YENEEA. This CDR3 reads CASSLAGTGYSGELFF. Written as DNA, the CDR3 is TGTGCCAGCAGCTTAGCAGGGACAGGGTATTCCGGGGAGCTGTTTTTT. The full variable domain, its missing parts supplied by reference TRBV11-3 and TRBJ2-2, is EAGVVQSPRYKIIEKKQPVAFWCNPISGHNTLYWYLQNLGQGPELLIRYENEEAVDDSQLPKDRFSAERLKGVDSTLKIQPAELGDSAVYLCASSLAGTGYSGELFFGEGSRLTVL.

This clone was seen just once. CDR3 amino acids: CASSLVFTSGTYEQYF. CDR3 DNA: TGTGCCAGCAGCTTAGTCTTCACTAGCGGGACCTACGAGCAGTACTTC. V usage is TRBV11-2 and J usage is TRBJ2-7; 10 bases line up with TRBD2. Germline trimming cut 1 base from V and 2 bases from J; bases unmatched to any gene: 5. Germline values: CDR1 SGHAT, CDR2 FQNNGV. This CDR3 spans 16 amino acids.

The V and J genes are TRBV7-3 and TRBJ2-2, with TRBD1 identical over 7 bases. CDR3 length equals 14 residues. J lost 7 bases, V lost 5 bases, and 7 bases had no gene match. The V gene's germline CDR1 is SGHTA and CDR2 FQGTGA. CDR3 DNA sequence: TGTGCCAGCAGCACGACAGGGATCGTCGGGGAGCTGTTTTTT. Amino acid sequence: CASSTTGIVGELFF.

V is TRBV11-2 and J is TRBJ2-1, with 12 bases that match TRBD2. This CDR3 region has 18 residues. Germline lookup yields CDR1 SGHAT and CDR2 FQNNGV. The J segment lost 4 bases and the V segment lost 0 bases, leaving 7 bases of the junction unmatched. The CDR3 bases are TGTGCCAGCAGCTTAGATGGCACTAGCGGGGGGCCGTACAATGAGCAGTTCTTC. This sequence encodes CASSLDGTSGGPYNEQFF.

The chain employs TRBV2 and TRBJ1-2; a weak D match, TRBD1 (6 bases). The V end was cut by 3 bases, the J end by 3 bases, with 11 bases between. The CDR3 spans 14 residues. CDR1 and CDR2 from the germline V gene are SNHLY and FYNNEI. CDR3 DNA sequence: TGTGCCAGCAGTGATTGGGGGCAGGACTATGGCTACACCTTC. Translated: CASSDWGQDYGYTF.

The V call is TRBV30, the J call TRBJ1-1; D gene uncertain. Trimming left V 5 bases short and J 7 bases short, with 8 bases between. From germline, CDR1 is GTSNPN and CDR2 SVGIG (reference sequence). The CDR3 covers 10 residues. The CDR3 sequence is CAWGSGEAFF. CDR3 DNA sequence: TGTGCCTGGGGGAGCGGTGAAGCTTTCTTT.

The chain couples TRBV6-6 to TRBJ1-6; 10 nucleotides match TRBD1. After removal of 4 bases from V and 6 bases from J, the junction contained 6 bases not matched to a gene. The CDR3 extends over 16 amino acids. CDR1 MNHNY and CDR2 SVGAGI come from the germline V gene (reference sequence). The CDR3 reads CASSFDRGRTNSPLHF. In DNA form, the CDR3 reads TGTGCCAGCAGTTTCGACAGGGGGCGGACTAATTCACCCCTCCACTTT.

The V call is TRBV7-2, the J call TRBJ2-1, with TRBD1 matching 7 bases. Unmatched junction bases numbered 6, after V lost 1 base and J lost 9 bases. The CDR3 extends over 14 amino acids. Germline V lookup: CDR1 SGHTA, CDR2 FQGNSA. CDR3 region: CASSLVARTGEQFF. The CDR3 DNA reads TGTGCCAGCAGCTTAGTCGCCCGGACAGGTGAGCAGTTCTTC.

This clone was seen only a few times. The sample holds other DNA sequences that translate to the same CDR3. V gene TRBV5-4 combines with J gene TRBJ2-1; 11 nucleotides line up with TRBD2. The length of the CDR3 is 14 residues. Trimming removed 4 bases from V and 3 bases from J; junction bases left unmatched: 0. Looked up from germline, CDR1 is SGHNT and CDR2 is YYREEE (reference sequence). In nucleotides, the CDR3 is TGTGCCAGCAGCGGGACTAGCGGCTACAATGAGCAGTTCTTC. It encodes CASSGTSGYNEQFF.

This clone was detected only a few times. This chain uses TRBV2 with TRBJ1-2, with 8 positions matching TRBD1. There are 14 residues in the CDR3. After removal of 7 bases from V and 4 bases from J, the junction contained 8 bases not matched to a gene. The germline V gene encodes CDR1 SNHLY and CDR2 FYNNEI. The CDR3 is CASMADRVSYGYTF. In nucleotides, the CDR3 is TGTGCCAGCATGGCGGACAGGGTTAGCTATGGCTACACCTTC.

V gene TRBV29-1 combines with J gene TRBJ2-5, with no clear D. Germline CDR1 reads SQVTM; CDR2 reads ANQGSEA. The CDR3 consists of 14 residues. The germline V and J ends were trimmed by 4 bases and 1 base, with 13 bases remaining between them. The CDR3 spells CSVAPSGLQETQYF. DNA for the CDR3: TGCAGCGTTGCCCCCTCAGGCCTCCAAGAGACCCAGTACTTC.

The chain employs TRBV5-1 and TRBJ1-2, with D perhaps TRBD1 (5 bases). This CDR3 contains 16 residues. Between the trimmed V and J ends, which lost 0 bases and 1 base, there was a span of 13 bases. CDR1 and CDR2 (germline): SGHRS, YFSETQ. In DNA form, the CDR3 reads TGCGCCAGCAGCTTGGAGGTGGCAGGGATTAACTATGGCTACACCTTC. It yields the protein CASSLEVAGINYGYTF. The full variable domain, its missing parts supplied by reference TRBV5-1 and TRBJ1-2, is KAGVTQTPRYLIKTRGQQVTLSCSPISGHRSVSWYQQTPGQGLQFLFEYFSETQRNKGNFPGRFSGRQFSNSRSEMNVSTLELGDSALYLCASSLEVAGINYGYTFGSGTRLTVV.

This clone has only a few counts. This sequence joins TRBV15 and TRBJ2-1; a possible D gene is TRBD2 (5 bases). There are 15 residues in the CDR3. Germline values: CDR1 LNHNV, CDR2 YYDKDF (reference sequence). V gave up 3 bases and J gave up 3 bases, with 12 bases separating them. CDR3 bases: TGTGCCACCAGCAGTTGGACTGTCGACTACAATGAGCAGTTCTTC. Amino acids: CATSSWTVDYNEQFF.

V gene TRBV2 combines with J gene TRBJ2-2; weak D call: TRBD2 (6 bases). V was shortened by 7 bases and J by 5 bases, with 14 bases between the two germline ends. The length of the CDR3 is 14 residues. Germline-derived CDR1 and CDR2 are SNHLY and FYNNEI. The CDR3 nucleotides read TGTGCCAGCAAGGGGACTCCTTATACCGGGGAGCTGTTTTTT. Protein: CASKGTPYTGELFF.

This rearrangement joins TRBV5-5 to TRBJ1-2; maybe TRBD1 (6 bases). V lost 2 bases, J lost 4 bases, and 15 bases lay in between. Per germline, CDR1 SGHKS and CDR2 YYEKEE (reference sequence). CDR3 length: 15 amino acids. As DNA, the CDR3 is TGTGCCAGCAGCTTTGATTACAGGGAGCCCTATGGCTACACCTTC. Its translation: CASSFDYREPYGYTF.

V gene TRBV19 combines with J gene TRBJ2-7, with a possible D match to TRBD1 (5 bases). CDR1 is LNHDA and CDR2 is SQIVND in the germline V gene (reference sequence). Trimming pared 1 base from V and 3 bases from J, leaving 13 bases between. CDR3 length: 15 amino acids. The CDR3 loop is CASSIGHRINYEQYF. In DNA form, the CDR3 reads TGTGCCAGTAGTATAGGCCACAGGATTAACTACGAGCAGTACTTC.

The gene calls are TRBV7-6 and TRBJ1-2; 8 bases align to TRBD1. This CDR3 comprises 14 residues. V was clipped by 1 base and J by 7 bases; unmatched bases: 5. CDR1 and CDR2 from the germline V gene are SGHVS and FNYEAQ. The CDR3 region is CASSLDSGGGGYTF. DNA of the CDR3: TGTGCCAGCAGCTTAGATTCAGGGGGCGGTGGCTACACCTTC.

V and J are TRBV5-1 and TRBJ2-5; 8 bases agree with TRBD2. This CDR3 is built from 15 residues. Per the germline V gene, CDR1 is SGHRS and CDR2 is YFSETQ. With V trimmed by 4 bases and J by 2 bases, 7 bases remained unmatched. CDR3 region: CASSPTTSEQETQYF. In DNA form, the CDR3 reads TGCGCCAGCAGCCCTACGACTAGCGAGCAAGAGACCCAGTACTTC.

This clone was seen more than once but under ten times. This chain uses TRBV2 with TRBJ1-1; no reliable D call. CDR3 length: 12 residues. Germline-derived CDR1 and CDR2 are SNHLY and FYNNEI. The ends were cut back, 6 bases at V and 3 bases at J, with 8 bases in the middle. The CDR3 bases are TGTGCCAGCAGGTGGGAGGACACTGAAGCTTTCTTT. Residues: CASRWEDTEAFF.

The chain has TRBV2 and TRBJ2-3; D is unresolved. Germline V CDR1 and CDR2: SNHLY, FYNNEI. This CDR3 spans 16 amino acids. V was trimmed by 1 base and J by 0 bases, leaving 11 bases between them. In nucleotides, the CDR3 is TGTGCCAGCAGTGAAGTGGCGGCACTAAGCACAGATACGCAGTATTTT. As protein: CASSEVAALSTDTQYF.